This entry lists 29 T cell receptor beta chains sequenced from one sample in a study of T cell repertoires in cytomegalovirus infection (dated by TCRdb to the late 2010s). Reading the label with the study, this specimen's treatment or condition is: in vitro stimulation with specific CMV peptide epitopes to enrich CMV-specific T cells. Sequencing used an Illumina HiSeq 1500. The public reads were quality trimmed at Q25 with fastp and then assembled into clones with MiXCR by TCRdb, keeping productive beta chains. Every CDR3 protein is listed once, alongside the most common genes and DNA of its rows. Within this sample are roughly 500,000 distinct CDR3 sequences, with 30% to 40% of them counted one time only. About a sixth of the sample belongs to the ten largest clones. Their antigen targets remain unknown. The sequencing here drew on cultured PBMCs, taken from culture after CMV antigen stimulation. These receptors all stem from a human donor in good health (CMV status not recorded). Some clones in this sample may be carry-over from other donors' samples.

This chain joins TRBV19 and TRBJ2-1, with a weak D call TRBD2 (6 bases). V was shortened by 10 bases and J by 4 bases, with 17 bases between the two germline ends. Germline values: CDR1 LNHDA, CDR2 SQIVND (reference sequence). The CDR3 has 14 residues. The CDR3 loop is CATAAVGGYNEQFF. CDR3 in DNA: TGTGCCACCGCAGCGGTTGGGGGGTACAATGAGCAGTTCTTC.

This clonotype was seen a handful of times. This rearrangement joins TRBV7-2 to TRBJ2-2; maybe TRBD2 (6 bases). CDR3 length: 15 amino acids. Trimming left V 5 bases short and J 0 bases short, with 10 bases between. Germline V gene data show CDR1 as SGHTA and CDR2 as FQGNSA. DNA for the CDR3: TGTGCCAGCAGCAACCTAGCGACGAACACCGGGGAGCTGTTTTTT. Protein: CASSNLATNTGELFF.

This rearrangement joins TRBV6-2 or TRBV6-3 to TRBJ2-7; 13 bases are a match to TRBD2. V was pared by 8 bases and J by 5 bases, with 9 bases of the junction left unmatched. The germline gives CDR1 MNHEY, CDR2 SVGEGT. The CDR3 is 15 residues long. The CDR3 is CASGGLAGNVDEQYF. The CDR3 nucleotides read TGTGCCAGCGGGGGACTAGCGGGAAACGTCGACGAGCAGTACTTC.

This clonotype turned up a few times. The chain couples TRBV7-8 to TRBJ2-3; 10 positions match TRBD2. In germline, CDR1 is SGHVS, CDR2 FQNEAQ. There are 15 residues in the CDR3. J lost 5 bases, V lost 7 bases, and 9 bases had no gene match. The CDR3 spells CASNPKREGVDTQYF. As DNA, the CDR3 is TGTGCCAGCAACCCGAAGCGGGAGGGGGTAGATACGCAGTATTTT.

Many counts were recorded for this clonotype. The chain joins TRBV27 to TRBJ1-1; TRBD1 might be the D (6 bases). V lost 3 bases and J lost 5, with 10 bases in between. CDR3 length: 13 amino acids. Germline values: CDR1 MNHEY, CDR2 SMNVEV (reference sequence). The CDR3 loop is CASSFGTSTEAFF. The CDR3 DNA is TGTGCCAGCAGTTTCGGGACATCGACTGAAGCTTTCTTT.

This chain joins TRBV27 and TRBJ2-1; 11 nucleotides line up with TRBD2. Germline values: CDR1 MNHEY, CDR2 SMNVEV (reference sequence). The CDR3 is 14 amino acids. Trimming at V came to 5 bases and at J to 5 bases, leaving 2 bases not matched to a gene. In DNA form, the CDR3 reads TGTGCCAGCAGTACGGGACTAGCGGACAATGAGCAGTTCTTC. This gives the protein CASSTGLADNEQFF.

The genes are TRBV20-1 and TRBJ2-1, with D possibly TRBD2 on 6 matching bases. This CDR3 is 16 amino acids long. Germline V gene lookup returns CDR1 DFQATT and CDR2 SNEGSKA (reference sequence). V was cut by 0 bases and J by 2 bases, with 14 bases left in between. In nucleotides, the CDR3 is TGCAGTGCTAGAGATCAACGGACTACCCCCTACAATGAGCAGTTCTTC. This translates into CSARDQRTTPYNEQFF.

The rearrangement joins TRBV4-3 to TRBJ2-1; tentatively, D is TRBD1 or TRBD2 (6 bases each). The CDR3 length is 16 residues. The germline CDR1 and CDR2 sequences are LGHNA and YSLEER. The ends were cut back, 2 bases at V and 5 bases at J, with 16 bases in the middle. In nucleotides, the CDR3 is TGCGCCAGCAGCCAAAGGGGGGCTAGCGACCACAATGAGCAGTTCTTC. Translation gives CASSQRGASDHNEQFF.

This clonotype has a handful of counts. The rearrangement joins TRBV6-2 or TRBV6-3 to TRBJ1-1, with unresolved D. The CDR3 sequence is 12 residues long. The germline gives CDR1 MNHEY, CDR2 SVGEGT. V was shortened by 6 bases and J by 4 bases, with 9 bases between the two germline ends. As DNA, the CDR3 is TGTGCCAGCAGACTTCAAAGCACTGAAGCTTTCTTT. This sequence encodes CASRLQSTEAFF.

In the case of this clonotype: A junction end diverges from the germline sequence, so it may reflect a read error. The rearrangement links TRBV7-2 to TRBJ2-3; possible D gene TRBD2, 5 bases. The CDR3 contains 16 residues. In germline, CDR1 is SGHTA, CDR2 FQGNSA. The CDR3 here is CASNLRGGFSTDTQYF. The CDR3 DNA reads TGTGCCAGCAACTTAAGAGGCGGGTTTAGCACAGATACGCAGTATTTT.

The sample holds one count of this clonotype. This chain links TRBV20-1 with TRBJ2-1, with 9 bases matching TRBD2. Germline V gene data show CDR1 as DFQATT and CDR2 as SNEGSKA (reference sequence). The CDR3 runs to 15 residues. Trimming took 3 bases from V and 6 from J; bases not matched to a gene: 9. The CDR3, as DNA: TGCAGTGCTAGCTGGCGGGAGGGGGAGGGCAATGAGCAGTTCTTC. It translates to CSASWREGEGNEQFF.

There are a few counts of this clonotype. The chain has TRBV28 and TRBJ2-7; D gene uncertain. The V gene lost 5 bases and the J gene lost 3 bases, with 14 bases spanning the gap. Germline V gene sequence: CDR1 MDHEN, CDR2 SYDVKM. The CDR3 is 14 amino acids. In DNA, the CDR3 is TGTGCCAGCAGTGAAGACCTGAAGGACTACGAGCAGTACTTC. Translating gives CASSEDLKDYEQYF.

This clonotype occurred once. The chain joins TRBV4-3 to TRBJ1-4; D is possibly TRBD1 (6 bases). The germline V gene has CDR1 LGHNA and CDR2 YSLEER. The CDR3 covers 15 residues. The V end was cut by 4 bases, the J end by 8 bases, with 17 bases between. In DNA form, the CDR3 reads TGCGCCAGCAGCCTAGATGGCAGGGGAGGAGAAAAACTGTTTTTT. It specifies CASSLDGRGGEKLFF.

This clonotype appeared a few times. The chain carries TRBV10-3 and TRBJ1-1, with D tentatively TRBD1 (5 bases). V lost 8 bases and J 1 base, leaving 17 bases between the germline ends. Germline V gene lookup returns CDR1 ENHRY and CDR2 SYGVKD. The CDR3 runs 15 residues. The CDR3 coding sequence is TGTGCCATCGGGCTACCCGGGACGGAGAACACTGAAGCTTTCTTT. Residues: CAIGLPGTENTEAFF.

CDR3 residues: CASSLVGRGRAADTQYF. CDR3 in DNA: TGTGCCAGCAGCTTAGTGGGTCGCGGGAGGGCCGCAGATACGCAGTATTTT. This chain uses TRBV7-2 with TRBJ2-3, with 9 bases fitting TRBD2. Germline CDR1 and CDR2: SGHTA and FQGNSA. The V gene end was trimmed by 1 base and the J gene end by 4 bases; junction bases not matched to a gene: 9. The CDR3 has 17 residues.

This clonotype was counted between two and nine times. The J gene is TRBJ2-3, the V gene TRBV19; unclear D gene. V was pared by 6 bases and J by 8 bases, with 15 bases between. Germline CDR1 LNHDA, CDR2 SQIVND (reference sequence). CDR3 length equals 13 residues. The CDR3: CASSPDGAFTQYF. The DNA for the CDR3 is TGTGCCAGTAGCCCCGACGGTGCGTTTACGCAGTATTTT. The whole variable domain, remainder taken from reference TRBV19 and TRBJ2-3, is DGGITQSPKYLFRKEGQNVTLSCEQNLNHDAMYWYRQDPGQGLRLIYYSQIVNDFQKGDIAEGYSVSREKKESFPLTVTSAQKNPTAFYLCASSPDGAFTQYFGPGTRLTVL.

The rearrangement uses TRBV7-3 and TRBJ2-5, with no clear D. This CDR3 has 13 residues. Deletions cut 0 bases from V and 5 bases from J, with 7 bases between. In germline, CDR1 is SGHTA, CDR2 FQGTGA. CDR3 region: CASSLTNMETQYF. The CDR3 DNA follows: TGTGCCAGCAGCTTAACAAATATGGAGACCCAGTACTTC. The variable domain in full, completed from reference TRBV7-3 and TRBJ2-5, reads GAGVSQTPSNKVTEKGKYVELRCDPISGHTALYWYRQSLGQGPEFLIYFQGTGAADDSGLPNDRFFAVRPEGSVSTLKIQRTERGDSAVYLCASSLTNMETQYFGPGTRLLVL.

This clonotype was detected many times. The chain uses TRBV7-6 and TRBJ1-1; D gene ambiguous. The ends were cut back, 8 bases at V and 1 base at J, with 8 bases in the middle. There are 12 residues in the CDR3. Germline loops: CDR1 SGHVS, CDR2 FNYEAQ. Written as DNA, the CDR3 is TGTGCCAGCTGGAGGTGGAACACTGAAGCTTTCTTT. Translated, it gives CASWRWNTEAFF.

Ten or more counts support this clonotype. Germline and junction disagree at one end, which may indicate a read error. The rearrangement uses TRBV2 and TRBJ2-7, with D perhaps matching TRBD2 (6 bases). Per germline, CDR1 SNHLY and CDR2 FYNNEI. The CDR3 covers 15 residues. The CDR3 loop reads CASTEGPFSGHEQYF. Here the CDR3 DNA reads TGTGCCAGCACTGAAGGCCCCTTTAGCGGTCACGAGCAGTACTTC.

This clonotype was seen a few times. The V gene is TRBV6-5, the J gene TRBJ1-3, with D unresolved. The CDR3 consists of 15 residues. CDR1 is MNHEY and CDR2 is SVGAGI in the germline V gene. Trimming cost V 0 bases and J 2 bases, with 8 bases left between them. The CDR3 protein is CASSYSPDAGNTIYF. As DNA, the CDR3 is TGTGCCAGCAGTTACTCGCCAGACGCTGGAAACACCATATATTTT.

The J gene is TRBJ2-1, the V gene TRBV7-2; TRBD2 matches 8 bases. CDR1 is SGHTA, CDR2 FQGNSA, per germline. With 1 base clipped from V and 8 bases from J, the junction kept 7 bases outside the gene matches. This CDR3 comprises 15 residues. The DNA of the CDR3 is TGTGCCAGCAGCTTAGAGGGGACTAGGAGCGATGAGCAGTTCTTC. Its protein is CASSLEGTRSDEQFF. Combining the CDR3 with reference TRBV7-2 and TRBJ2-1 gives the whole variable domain GAGVSQSPSNKVTEKGKDVELRCDPISGHTALYWYRQSLGQGLEFLIYFQGNSAPDKSGLPSDRFSAERTGGSVSTLTIQRTQQEDSAVYLCASSLEGTRSDEQFFGPGTRLTVL.

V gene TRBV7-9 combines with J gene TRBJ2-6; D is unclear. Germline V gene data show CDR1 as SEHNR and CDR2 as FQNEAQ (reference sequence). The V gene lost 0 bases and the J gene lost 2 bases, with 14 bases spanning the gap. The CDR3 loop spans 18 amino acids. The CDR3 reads CASSLAIHFTPGANVLTF. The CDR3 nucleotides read TGTGCCAGCAGCTTAGCGATCCACTTCACGCCTGGGGCCAACGTCCTGACTTTC.

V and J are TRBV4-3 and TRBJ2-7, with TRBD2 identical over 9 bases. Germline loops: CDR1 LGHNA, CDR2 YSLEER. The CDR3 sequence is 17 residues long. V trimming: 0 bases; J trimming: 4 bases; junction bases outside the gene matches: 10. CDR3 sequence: CASSQDWLAGIWYEQYF. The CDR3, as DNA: TGCGCCAGCAGCCAAGATTGGCTAGCGGGAATCTGGTACGAGCAGTACTTC.

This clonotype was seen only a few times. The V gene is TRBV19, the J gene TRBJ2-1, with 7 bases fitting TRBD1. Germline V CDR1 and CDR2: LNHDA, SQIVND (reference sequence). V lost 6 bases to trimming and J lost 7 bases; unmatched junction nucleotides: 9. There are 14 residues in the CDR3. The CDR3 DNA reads TGTGCCAGTAGAACCCATGGGACAGTAAATGAGCAGTTCTTC. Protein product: CASRTHGTVNEQFF.

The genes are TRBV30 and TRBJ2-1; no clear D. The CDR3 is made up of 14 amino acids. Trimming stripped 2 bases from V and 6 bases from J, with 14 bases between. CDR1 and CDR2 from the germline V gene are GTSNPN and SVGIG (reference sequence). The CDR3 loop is CAWSIKNPFNEQFF. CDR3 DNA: TGTGCCTGGAGTATTAAGAATCCGTTCAATGAGCAGTTCTTC.

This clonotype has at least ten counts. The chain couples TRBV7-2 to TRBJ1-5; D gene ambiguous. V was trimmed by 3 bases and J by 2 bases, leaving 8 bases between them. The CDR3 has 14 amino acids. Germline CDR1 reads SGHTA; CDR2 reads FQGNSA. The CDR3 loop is CASSFAGGNQPQHF. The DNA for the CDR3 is TGTGCCAGCAGCTTTGCGGGAGGCAATCAGCCCCAGCATTTT.

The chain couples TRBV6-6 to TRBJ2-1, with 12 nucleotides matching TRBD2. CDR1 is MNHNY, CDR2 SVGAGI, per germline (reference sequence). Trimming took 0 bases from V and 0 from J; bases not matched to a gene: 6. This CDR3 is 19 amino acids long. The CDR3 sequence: CASSYSTSGRPLSYNEQFF. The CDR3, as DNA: TGTGCCAGCAGTTACTCGACTAGCGGGAGACCCCTCTCCTACAATGAGCAGTTCTTC.

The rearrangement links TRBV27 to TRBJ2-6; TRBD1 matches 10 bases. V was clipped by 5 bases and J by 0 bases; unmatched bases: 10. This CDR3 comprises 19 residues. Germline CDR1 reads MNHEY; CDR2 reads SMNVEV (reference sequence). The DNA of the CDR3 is TGTGCCAGCAGTCCAAACCCGGGACAGGGGTACTCTGGGGCCAACGTCCTGACTTTC. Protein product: CASSPNPGQGYSGANVLTF. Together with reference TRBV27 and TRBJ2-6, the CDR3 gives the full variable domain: EAQVTQNPRYLITVTGKKLTVTCSQNMNHEYMSWYRQDPGLGLRQIYYSMNVEVTDKGDVPEGYKVSRKEKRNFPLILESPSPNQTSLYFCASSPNPGQGYSGANVLTFGAGSRLTVL.

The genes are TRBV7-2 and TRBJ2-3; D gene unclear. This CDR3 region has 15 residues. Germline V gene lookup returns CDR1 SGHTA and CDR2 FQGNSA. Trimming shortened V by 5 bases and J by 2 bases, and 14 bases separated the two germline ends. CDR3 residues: CASSPQTGLTDTQYF. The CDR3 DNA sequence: TGTGCCAGCAGCCCCCAAACCGGGCTCACAGATACGCAGTATTTT.